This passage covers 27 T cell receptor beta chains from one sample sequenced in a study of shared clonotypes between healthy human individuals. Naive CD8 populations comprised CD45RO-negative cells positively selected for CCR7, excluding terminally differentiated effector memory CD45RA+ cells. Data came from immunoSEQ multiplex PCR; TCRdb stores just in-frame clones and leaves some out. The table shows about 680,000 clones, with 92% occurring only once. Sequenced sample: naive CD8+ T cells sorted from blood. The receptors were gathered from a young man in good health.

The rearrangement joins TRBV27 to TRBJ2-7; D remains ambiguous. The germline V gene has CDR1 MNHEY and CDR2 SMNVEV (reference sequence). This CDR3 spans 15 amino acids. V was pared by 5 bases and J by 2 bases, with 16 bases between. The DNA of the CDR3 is TGTGCCAGCAGTCTAAATTTAGATACAACCTACGAGCAGTACTTC. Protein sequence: CASSLNLDTTYEQYF.

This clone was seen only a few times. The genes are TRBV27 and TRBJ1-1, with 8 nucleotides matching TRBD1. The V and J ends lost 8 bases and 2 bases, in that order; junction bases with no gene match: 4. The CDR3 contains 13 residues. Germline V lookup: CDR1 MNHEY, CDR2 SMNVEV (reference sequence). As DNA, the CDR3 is TGTGCCAGCGCAGGGGGCGGAAACACTGAAGCTTTCTTT. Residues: CASAGGGNTEAFF.

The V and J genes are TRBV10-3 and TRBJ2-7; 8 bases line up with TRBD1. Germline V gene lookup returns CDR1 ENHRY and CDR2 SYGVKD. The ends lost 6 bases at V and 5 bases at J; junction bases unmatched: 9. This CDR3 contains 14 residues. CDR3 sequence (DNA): TGTGCCATCAGGGACTTGGACAGGGCCGACGAGCAGTACTTC. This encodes CAIRDLDRADEQYF.

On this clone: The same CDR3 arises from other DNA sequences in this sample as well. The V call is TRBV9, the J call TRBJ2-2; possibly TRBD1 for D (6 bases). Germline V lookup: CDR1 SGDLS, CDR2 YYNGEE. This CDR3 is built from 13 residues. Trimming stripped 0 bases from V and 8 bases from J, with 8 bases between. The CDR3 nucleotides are TGTGCCAGCAGCGTAGGAGGGACAGGGGAGCTGTTTTTT. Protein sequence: CASSVGGTGELFF. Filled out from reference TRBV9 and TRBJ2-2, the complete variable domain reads DSGVTQTPKHLITATGQRVTLRCSPRSGDLSVYWYQQSLDQGLQFLIQYYNGEERAKGNILERFSAQQFPDLHSELNLSSLELGDSALYFCASSVGGTGELFFGEGSRLTVL.

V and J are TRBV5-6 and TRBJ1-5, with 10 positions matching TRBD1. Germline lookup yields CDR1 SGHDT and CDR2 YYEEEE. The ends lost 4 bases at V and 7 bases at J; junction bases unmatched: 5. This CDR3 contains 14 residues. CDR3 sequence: CASSLGQGRQPQHF. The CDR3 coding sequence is TGTGCCAGCAGCCTGGGACAGGGGAGGCAGCCCCAGCATTTT.

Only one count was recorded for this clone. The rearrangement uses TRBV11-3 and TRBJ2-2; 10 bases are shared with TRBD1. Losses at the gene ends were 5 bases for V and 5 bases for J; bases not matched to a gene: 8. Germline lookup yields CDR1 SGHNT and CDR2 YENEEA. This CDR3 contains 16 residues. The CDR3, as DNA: TGTGCCAGCAGCCCGAGACAGGGGGCGAGGACCGGGGAGCTGTTTTTT. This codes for CASSPRQGARTGELFF. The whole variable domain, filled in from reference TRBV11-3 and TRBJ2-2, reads EAGVVQSPRYKIIEKKQPVAFWCNPISGHNTLYWYLQNLGQGPELLIRYENEEAVDDSQLPKDRFSAERLKGVDSTLKIQPAELGDSAVYLCASSPRQGARTGELFFGEGSRLTVL.

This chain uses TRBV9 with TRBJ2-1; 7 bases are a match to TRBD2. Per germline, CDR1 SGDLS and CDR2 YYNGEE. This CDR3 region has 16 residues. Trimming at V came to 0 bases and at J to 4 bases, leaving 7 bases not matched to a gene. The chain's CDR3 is CASSVAGGGIYNEQFF. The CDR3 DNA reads TGTGCCAGCAGCGTAGCTGGGGGGGGGATATACAATGAGCAGTTCTTC. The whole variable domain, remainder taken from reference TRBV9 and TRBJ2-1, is DSGVTQTPKHLITATGQRVTLRCSPRSGDLSVYWYQQSLDQGLQFLIQYYNGEERAKGNILERFSAQQFPDLHSELNLSSLELGDSALYFCASSVAGGGIYNEQFFGPGTRLTVL.

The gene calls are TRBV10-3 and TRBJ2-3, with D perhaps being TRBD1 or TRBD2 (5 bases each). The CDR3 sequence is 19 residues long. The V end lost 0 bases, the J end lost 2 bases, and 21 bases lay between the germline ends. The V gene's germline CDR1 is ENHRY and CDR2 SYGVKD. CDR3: CAISESATGLTEDTDTQYF. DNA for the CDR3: TGTGCCATCAGTGAGTCAGCTACAGGACTTACCGAGGACACAGATACGCAGTATTTT.

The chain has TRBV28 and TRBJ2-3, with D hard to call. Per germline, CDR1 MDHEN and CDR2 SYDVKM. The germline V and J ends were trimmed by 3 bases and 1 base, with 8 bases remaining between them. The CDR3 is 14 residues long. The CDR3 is CASSLGYRTDTQYF. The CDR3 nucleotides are TGTGCCAGCAGTTTGGGTTATCGCACAGATACGCAGTATTTT.

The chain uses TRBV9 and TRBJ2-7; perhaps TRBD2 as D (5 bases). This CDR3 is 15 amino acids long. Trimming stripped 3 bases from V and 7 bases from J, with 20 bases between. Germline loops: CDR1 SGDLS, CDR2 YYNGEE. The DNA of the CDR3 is TGTGCCAGCAGCGGCGACGGGTCGGGGTTTGGGGAGCAGTACTTC. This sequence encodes CASSGDGSGFGEQYF.

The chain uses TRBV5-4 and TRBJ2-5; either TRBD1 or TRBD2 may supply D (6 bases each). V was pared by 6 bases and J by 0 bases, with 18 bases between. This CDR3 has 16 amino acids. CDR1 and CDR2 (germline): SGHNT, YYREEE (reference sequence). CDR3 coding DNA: TGTGCCAGCACCCCTGGGGGGACAAGGTACCAAGAGACCCAGTACTTC. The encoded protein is CASTPGGTRYQETQYF. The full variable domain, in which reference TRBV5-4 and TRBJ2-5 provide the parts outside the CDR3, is ETGVTQSPTHLIKTRGQQVTLRCSSQSGHNTVSWYQQALGQGPQFIFQYYREEENGRGNFPPRFSGLQFPNYSSELNVNALELDDSALYLCASTPGGTRYQETQYFGPGTRLLVL.

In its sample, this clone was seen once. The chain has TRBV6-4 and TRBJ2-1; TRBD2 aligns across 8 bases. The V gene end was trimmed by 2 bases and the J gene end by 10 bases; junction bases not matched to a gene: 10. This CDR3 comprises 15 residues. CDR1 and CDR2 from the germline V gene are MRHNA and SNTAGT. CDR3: CASSDLAGGLAEQFF. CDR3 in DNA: TGTGCCAGCAGTGACCTGGCGGGAGGTCTCGCCGAGCAGTTCTTC.

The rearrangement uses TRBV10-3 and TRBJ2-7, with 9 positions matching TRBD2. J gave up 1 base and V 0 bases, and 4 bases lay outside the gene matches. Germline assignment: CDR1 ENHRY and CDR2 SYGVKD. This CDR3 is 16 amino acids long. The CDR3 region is CAISESPGLASYEQYF. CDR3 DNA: TGTGCCATCAGTGAGTCCCCGGGACTAGCTTCCTACGAGCAGTACTTC.

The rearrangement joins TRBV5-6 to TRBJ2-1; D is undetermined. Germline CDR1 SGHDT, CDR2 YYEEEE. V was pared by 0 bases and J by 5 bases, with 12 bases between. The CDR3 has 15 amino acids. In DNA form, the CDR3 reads TGTGCCAGCAGCTTGGGAGCTATAGCCCACAATGAGCAGTTCTTC. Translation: CASSLGAIAHNEQFF. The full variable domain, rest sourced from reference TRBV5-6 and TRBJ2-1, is DAGVTQSPTHLIKTRGQQVTLRCSPKSGHDTVSWYQQALGQGPQFIFQYYEEEERQRGNFPDRFSGHQFPNYSSELNVNALLLGDSALYLCASSLGAIAHNEQFFGPGTRLTVL.

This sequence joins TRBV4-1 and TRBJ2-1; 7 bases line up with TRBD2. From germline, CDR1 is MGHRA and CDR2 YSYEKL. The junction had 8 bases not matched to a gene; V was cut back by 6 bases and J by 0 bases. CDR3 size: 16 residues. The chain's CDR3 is CASRGIGGSSYNEQFF. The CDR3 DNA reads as TGCGCCAGCAGGGGTATTGGCGGGAGCTCCTACAATGAGCAGTTCTTC.

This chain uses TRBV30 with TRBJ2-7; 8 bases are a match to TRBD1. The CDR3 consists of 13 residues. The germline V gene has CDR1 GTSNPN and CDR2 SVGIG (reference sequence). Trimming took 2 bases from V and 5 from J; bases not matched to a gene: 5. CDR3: CAWSPTGAHEQYF. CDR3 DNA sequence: TGTGCCTGGAGTCCGACAGGGGCCCACGAGCAGTACTTC.

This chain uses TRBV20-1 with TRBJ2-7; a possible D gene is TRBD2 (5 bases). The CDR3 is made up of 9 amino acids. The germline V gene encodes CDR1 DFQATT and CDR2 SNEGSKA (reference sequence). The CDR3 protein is CSLSDEQYF. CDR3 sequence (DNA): TGCAGCCTTAGCGACGAGCAGTACTTC.

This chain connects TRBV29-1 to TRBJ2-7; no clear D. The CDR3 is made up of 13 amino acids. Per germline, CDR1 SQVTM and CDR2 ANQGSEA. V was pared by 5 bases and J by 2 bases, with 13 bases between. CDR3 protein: CSVISSGTYEQYF. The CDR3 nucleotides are TGCAGCGTTATCTCTAGTGGGACCTACGAGCAGTACTTC.

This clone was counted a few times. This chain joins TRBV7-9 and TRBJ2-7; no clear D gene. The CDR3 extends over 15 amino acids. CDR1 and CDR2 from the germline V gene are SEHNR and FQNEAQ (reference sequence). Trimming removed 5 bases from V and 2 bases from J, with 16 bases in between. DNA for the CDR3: TGTGCCAGCAGCCTCCTGTCCCGTCGTCCCTACGAGCAGTACTTC. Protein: CASSLLSRRPYEQYF.

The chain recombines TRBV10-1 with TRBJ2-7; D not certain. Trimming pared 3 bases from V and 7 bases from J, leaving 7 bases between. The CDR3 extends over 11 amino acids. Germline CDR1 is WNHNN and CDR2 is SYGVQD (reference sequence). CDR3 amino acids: CASSDGQEQYF. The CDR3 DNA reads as TGCGCCAGCAGTGACGGGCAAGAGCAGTACTTC.

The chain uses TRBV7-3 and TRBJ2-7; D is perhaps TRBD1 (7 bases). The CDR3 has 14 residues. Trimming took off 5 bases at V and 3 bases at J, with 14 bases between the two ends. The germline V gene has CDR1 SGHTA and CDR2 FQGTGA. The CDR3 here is CASSGGGEGYEQYF. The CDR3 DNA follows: TGTGCCAGCAGCGGAGGGGGCGAAGGCTACGAGCAGTACTTC.

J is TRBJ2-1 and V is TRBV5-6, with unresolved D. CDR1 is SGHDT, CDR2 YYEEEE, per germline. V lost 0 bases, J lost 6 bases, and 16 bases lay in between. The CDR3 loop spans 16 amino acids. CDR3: CASSLALKGLGNEQFF. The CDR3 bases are TGTGCCAGCAGCTTGGCCTTGAAGGGTTTGGGCAATGAGCAGTTCTTC.

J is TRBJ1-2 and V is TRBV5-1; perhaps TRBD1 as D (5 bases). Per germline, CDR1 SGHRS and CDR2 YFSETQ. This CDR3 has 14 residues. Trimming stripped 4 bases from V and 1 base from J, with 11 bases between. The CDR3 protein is CASSASGVNYGYTF. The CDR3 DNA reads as TGCGCCAGCAGCGCCTCGGGGGTTAACTATGGCTACACCTTC.

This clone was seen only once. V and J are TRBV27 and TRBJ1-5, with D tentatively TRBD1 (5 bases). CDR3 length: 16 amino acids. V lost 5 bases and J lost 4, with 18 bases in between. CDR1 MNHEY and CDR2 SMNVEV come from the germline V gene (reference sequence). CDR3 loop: CASSPARDGANQPQHF. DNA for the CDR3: TGTGCCAGCAGTCCAGCTAGGGACGGGGCGAATCAGCCCCAGCATTTT.

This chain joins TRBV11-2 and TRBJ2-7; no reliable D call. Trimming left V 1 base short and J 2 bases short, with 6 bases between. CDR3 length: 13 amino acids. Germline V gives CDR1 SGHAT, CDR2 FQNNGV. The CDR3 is CASSLGVPYEQYF. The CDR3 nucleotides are TGTGCCAGCAGCTTAGGGGTCCCCTACGAGCAGTACTTC.

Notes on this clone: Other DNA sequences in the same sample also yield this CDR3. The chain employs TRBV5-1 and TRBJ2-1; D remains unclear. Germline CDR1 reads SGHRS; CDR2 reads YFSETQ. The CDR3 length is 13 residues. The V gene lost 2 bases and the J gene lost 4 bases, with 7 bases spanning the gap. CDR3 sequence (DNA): TGCGCCAGCAGCTTTACAGCTTACAATGAGCAGTTCTTC. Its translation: CASSFTAYNEQFF.

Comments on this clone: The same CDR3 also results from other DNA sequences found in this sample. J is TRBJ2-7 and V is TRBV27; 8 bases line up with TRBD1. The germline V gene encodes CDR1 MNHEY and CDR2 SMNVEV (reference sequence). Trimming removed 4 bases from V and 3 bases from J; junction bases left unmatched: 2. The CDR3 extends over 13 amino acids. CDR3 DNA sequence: TGTGCCAGCAGTTATGGACAGGGCTACGAGCAGTACTTC. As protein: CASSYGQGYEQYF.